The 18 T cell receptor beta chains in this list originate from one sample, sequenced in a study of cytomegalovirus exposure and HLA in healthy donors. Vbeta (60) and Jbeta (13) primers were used in the PCR. Produced via immunoSEQ multiplex PCR; TCRdb's table is partial and in-frame only. The table includes about 86,000 clones, about four fifths detected once. Sequencing was done on a sample of PBMCs. The source is a middle-aged woman in good health and CMV-seropositive.

The genes are TRBV6-5 and TRBJ1-5, with D possibly TRBD1 on 5 matching bases. The CDR3 extends over 15 amino acids. V was shortened by 0 bases and J by 6 bases, with 12 bases between the two germline ends. The germline V gene encodes CDR1 MNHEY and CDR2 SVGAGI. Here the CDR3 reads CASSYSRQGSQPQHF. The CDR3 DNA follows: TGTGCCAGCAGTTACTCCAGGCAGGGCAGTCAGCCCCAGCATTTT.

V is TRBV21-1 and J is TRBJ1-1; the DNA was not used to check the table's D call, TRBD1. TRBV21-1 is a listed pseudogene. This CDR3 has 15 residues. The CDR3 loop reads CASSFRQGFNTEAFF. The CDR3 DNA reads TGTGCCAGCAGTTTTCGACAGGGGTTTAACACTGAAGCTTTCTTT.

This sequence joins TRBV6-6 and TRBJ1-5; 7 bases fit TRBD1. The trim removed 10 bases at V and 6 bases at J, leaving 6 bases unmatched. This CDR3 has 12 residues. CDR1 and CDR2 from the germline V gene are MNHNY and SVGAGI (reference sequence). For the CDR3, the DNA is TGTGCCACCGACACAGGGGCTCAGCCCCAGCATTTT. Its protein is CATDTGAQPQHF.

The rearrangement joins TRBV6-1 to TRBJ1-1; D unclear. The CDR3 is made up of 13 amino acids. Germline V gene data show CDR1 as MNHNS and CDR2 as SASEGT. V lost 4 bases, J lost 1 base, and 7 bases lay in between. CDR3 coding DNA: TGTGCCAGCAGTGTACCAGGGAACACTGAAGCTTTCTTT. The encoded protein is CASSVPGNTEAFF.

This chain links TRBV28 with TRBJ2-3, with D possibly matching TRBD2 (7 bases). The V end was cut by 5 bases, the J end by 8 bases, with 20 bases between. The CDR3 runs 15 residues. Germline V CDR1 and CDR2: MDHEN, SYDVKM. The CDR3 loop reads CASSPSSGTRATQYF. CDR3 bases: TGTGCCAGCAGTCCCTCGAGCGGGACAAGGGCTACGCAGTATTTT.

The CDR3 region has the DNA TGTGCCAGCAGCCCCGGACAGGATGGGAATCAGCCCCAGCATTTT. It specifies CASSPGQDGNQPQHF. The rearrangement uses TRBV5-8 and TRBJ1-5; 7 positions agree with TRBD1. V shed 4 bases, J shed 4 bases, and the junction held 8 bases outside the gene matches. This CDR3 spans 15 amino acids. Per the germline V gene, CDR1 is SGHTS and CDR2 is YDEGEE. Using reference TRBV5-8 and TRBJ1-5 for the parts outside the CDR3, the full variable domain is EAGVTQSPTHLIKTRGQQATLRCSPISGHTSVYWYQQALGLGLQFLLWYDEGEERNRGNFPPRFSGRQFPNYSSELNVNALELEDSALYLCASSPGQDGNQPQHFGDGTRLSIL.

The chain has TRBV30 and TRBJ1-2, with 9 bases matching TRBD1. Losses at the gene ends were 2 bases for V and 6 bases for J; bases not matched to a gene: 7. The germline CDR1 and CDR2 sequences are GTSNPN and SVGIG (reference sequence). The length of the CDR3 is 14 residues. The CDR3 DNA is TGTGCCTGGAGTTTGCCGGGACAGGGAGATGGCTACACCTTC. Its protein is CAWSLPGQGDGYTF.

V gene TRBV19 combines with J gene TRBJ2-2; 7 nucleotides align to TRBD1. V shed 5 bases and J 5 bases; nucleotides not matched to a gene: 5. Germline V gene data show CDR1 as LNHDA and CDR2 as SQIVND (reference sequence). The CDR3 has 14 amino acids. The CDR3 sequence: CASSRGQPTGELFF. The CDR3 DNA reads as TGTGCCAGTAGTCGGGGACAGCCGACCGGGGAGCTGTTTTTT. Based on the CDR3 plus reference TRBV19 and TRBJ2-2, the full variable domain is DGGITQSPKYLFRKEGQNVTLSCEQNLNHDAMYWYRQDPGQGLRLIYYSQIVNDFQKGDIAEGYSVSREKKESFPLTVTSAQKNPTAFYLCASSRGQPTGELFFGEGSRLTVL.

The CDR3 protein is CASSPRTGPGGEQYF. The CDR3 DNA follows: TGTGCCAGCTCACCCCGGACAGGGCCTGGGGGGGAGCAGTACTTC. The chain is built from TRBV18 and TRBJ2-7; 8 positions agree with TRBD1. The CDR3 is made up of 15 amino acids. After removal of 3 bases from V and 7 bases from J, the junction contained 11 bases not matched to a gene. Germline-derived CDR1 and CDR2 are KGHSH and LQKENI.

The V and J genes are TRBV23-1 and TRBJ2-2, with 8 bases fitting TRBD1. TRBV23-1 is filed as an ORF, its function uncertain. V gave up 6 bases and J gave up 4 bases; unmatched junction bases: 7. CDR3 length: 15 residues. DNA of the CDR3: TGCGCCAGCAGAGACGGACAGGGCGGCACCGGGGAGCTGTTTTTT. Its translation: CASRDGQGGTGELFF.

The rearrangement uses TRBV7-2 and TRBJ1-1; 8 bases match TRBD1. Germline-derived CDR1 and CDR2 are SGHTA and FQGNSA. V was pared by 3 bases and J by 1 base, with 4 bases of the junction left unmatched. CDR3 length: 15 amino acids. DNA of the CDR3: TGTGCCAGCAGCTTCGGACAGGGTACGAACACTGAAGCTTTCTTT. Translated: CASSFGQGTNTEAFF. The whole variable domain, remainder taken from reference TRBV7-2 and TRBJ1-1, is GAGVSQSPSNKVTEKGKDVELRCDPISGHTALYWYRQSLGQGLEFLIYFQGNSAPDKSGLPSDRFSAERTGGSVSTLTIQRTQQEDSAVYLCASSFGQGTNTEAFFGQGTRLTVV.

This clone occurred once. CDR3: CASRRPGAGNTIYF. The CDR3 nucleotides read TGTGCCAGCAGACGTCCTGGGGCAGGAAACACCATATATTTT. This chain connects TRBV11-2 to TRBJ1-3; tentatively, D is TRBD1 (5 bases). The CDR3 extends over 14 amino acids. V was shortened by 6 bases and J by 4 bases, with 13 bases between the two germline ends. CDR1 and CDR2 from the germline V gene are SGHAT and FQNNGV.

The chain couples TRBV6-5 to TRBJ1-5, with D perhaps matching TRBD1 (5 bases). In germline, CDR1 is MNHEY, CDR2 SVGAGI. The CDR3 runs to 14 residues. Trimming left V 6 bases short and J 1 base short, with 10 bases between. This CDR3 is CASRGPGSNQPQHF. CDR3 nucleotides: TGTGCCAGCAGGGGCCCAGGGAGCAATCAGCCCCAGCATTTT.

This chain uses TRBV19 with TRBJ1-5; D is perhaps TRBD1 (6 bases). V lost 7 bases and J lost 4, with 14 bases in between. Per germline, CDR1 LNHDA and CDR2 SQIVND (reference sequence). The CDR3 loop spans 14 amino acids. The CDR3 loop reads CASTHDRINQPQHF. The CDR3 DNA is TGTGCCAGTACTCATGACAGGATAAATCAGCCCCAGCATTTT.

This rearrangement joins TRBV5-1 to TRBJ2-3, with TRBD1 matching 7 bases. J gave up 2 bases and V 5 bases, and 11 bases lay outside the gene matches. The germline V gene encodes CDR1 SGHRS and CDR2 YFSETQ. The CDR3 covers 16 residues. For the CDR3, the DNA is TGCGCCAGCAGTCCTTCACGACAGGGTTCCACAGATACGCAGTATTTT. This sequence encodes CASSPSRQGSTDTQYF.

The chain joins TRBV13 to TRBJ1-2; D ambiguous. There are 13 residues in the CDR3. Germline V gene lookup returns CDR1 PRHDT and CDR2 FYEKMQ (reference sequence). V was clipped by 2 bases and J by 2 bases, with 6 bases between them. The CDR3 DNA sequence: TGTGCCAGCAGCTTAAGAGGAAACTATGGCTACACCTTC. Protein sequence: CASSLRGNYGYTF.

The V gene is TRBV5-6, the J gene TRBJ2-5; TRBD1 is a possible D gene (5 bases). With the DNA end fitting TRBJ2-7 better, the J assignment may be wrong. This CDR3 contains 13 residues. CDR1 and CDR2 from the germline V gene are SGHDT and YYEEEE. CDR3: CASSLEDTPEQYF. The CDR3 nucleotides read TGTGCCAGCAGCTTGGAGGACACCCCCGAGCAGTACTTC.

The chain combines TRBV28 with TRBJ2-5; the D is unclear. Germline CDR1 reads MDHEN; CDR2 reads SYDVKM. CDR3 length: 12 amino acids. V shed 2 bases and J shed 4 bases, with 5 bases lying between them. The CDR3 here is CASSLPVETQYF. The CDR3 DNA sequence: TGTGCCAGCAGTTTACCCGTAGAGACCCAGTACTTC.